These 26 T cell receptor beta chains were all obtained from the same sample, sequenced in a study of blood T cell repertoires in COVID-19 (dated by TCRdb to 2018 to 2020). Libraries were built with the immunoSEQ multiplex PCR assay. In TCRdb, the immuneACCESS table is reduced to in-frame sequences with V and J assigned. These tables do not hold every clone; where another copy was compared, an unresolved V gene accounts for under half, and the others remain unexplained. Counted in this sample were approximately 120,000 clones; more than 65% of them appeared once. Roughly 7.9% of the sample belongs to the ten largest clones. The sequencing sample was made of peripheral blood. Receptors originate from a woman older than 75 with active or convalescent COVID-19.

The chain is built from TRBV6-1 and TRBJ1-2; 11 positions match TRBD1. The CDR3 spans 15 residues. J gave up 3 bases and V 6 bases, and 6 bases lay outside the gene matches. Per the germline V gene, CDR1 is MNHNS and CDR2 is SASEGT. The DNA for the CDR3 is TGTGCCAGCAGACCCGGGACAGGGGGTGACTATGGCTACACCTTC. It encodes CASRPGTGGDYGYTF.

The chain recombines TRBV12-3 or TRBV12-4 with TRBJ2-2, with D unclear. V was pared by 2 bases and J by 8 bases, with 9 bases between. The CDR3 contains 13 residues. The DNA of the CDR3 is TGTGCCAGCAGTTTAATGTCAACTGGGGAGCTGTTTTTT. It specifies CASSLMSTGELFF.

This clone was counted only a few times. The V call is TRBV19, the J call TRBJ2-5; 8 bases are shared with TRBD1. The germline gives CDR1 LNHDA, CDR2 SQIVND (reference sequence). The trim removed 6 bases at V and 5 bases at J, leaving 11 bases unmatched. The CDR3 extends over 15 amino acids. In DNA, the CDR3 is TGTGCCAGTAGGGAGACAGGGGTTTCAGTTGAGACCCAGTACTTC. Translation gives CASRETGVSVETQYF. The full variable domain, its missing parts supplied by reference TRBV19 and TRBJ2-5, is DGGITQSPKYLFRKEGQNVTLSCEQNLNHDAMYWYRQDPGQGLRLIYYSQIVNDFQKGDIAEGYSVSREKKESFPLTVTSAQKNPTAFYLCASRETGVSVETQYFGPGTRLLVL.

CDR3 DNA sequence: TGCAGCACCAACGACAGGGCTTACAATGAGCAGTTCTTC. Amino acids: CSTNDRAYNEQFF. The chain is built from TRBV29-1 and TRBJ2-1; 7 bases map to TRBD1. The germline CDR1 and CDR2 sequences are SQVTM and ANQGSEA. The CDR3 has 13 amino acids. V dropped 8 bases and J dropped 4; count of bases not matched to a gene: 8.

The CDR3 reads CATSDPGTSGTNEQFF. The CDR3, as DNA: TGTGCCACCAGTGATCCCGGGACTAGCGGGACCAATGAGCAGTTCTTC. V is TRBV24-1 and J is TRBJ2-1, with TRBD2 matching over 13 bases. CDR3 length: 16 amino acids. V dropped 3 bases and J dropped 6; count of bases not matched to a gene: 4. Germline V gives CDR1 KGHDR, CDR2 SFDVKD.

This sequence joins TRBV10-1 and TRBJ2-7, with D maybe TRBD1 (5 bases). Per germline, CDR1 WNHNN and CDR2 SYGVQD (reference sequence). Between the trimmed V and J ends, which lost 8 bases and 3 bases, there was a span of 11 bases. The CDR3 is made up of 12 amino acids. CDR3 DNA sequence: TGCGCCAGCGCCGACAGCTTCTACGAGCAGTACTTC. This sequence encodes CASADSFYEQYF.

The chain recombines TRBV5-1 with TRBJ1-1, with D tentatively TRBD1 (5 bases). Trimming took off 0 bases at V and 4 bases at J, with 7 bases between the two ends. Germline V gives CDR1 SGHRS, CDR2 YFSETQ. This CDR3 has 13 amino acids. The CDR3 DNA reads as TGCGCCAGCAGCTTGGGCAGGGCCACTGAAGCTTTCTTT. Protein sequence: CASSLGRATEAFF.

The chain recombines TRBV15 with TRBJ2-3; the match to TRBD2 covers 7 bases. The CDR3 consists of 16 residues. Germline V CDR1 and CDR2: LNHNV, YYDKDF (reference sequence). Losses at the gene ends were 0 bases for V and 1 base for J; bases not matched to a gene: 4. The CDR3 coding sequence is TGTGCCACCAGCAGAGAGTGGCTAGCGGGCACAGATACGCAGTATTTT. The encoded protein is CATSREWLAGTDTQYF.

This chain uses TRBV30 with TRBJ1-1, with a weak D call TRBD1 (5 bases). With 3 bases removed from V and 0 bases from J, the gap between germline ends came to 8 bases. The CDR3 totals 13 residues. CDR1 is GTSNPN and CDR2 is SVGIG in the germline V gene (reference sequence). CDR3 DNA sequence: TGTGCCTGGAGGGTGGGGCTGAACACTGAAGCTTTCTTT. Its protein is CAWRVGLNTEAFF.

The rearrangement joins TRBV5-4 to TRBJ2-5; TRBD1 agrees at 9 bases. This CDR3 contains 15 residues. The germline CDR1 and CDR2 sequences are SGHNT and YYREEE (reference sequence). The junction had 4 bases not matched to a gene; V was cut back by 0 bases and J by 4 bases. CDR3 protein: CASSLDRGLGETQYF. CDR3 nucleotide sequence: TGTGCCAGCAGCTTGGACAGGGGGCTCGGAGAGACCCAGTACTTC.

The chain recombines TRBV30 with TRBJ2-4; 9 positions agree with TRBD1. Germline CDR1 and CDR2: GTSNPN and SVGIG (reference sequence). The CDR3 covers 16 residues. With 4 bases clipped from V and 6 bases from J, the junction kept 13 bases outside the gene matches. The CDR3 sequence is CAWTPSFGGQGNIQYF. In DNA form, the CDR3 reads TGTGCCTGGACTCCATCATTCGGGGGACAGGGAAACATTCAGTACTTC.

The V call is TRBV28, the J call TRBJ2-7; 7 bases agree with TRBD1. Germline lookup yields CDR1 MDHEN and CDR2 SYDVKM. This CDR3 has 12 amino acids. Trimming at V came to 4 bases and at J to 11 bases, leaving 8 bases not matched to a gene. The CDR3 is CASSSYDRVKYF. The CDR3 bases are TGTGCCAGCAGTTCCTACGACAGGGTTAAGTACTTC.

The rearrangement uses TRBV18 and TRBJ1-2; D perhaps matches TRBD1 (6 bases). The CDR3 extends over 15 amino acids. The V gene's germline CDR1 is KGHSH and CDR2 LQKENI. Trimming removed 2 bases at V and 4 bases at J, with 14 bases between. This CDR3 is CASSPGGAEVYGYTF. DNA for the CDR3: TGTGCCAGCTCACCAGGGGGGGCGGAAGTCTATGGCTACACCTTC.

The count of this clone is one. This sequence joins TRBV20-1 and TRBJ2-1; possible D gene TRBD2, 6 bases. Per germline, CDR1 DFQATT and CDR2 SNEGSKA (reference sequence). The CDR3 extends over 10 amino acids. Trimming removed 6 bases from V and 8 bases from J, with 8 bases in between. DNA for the CDR3: TGCAGTGCCCAGCGGGATGAGCAGTTCTTC. Amino acids: CSAQRDEQFF.

There are a few counts of this clone. This chain joins TRBV30 and TRBJ2-3, with TRBD2 matching over 10 bases. CDR1 and CDR2 from the germline V gene are GTSNPN and SVGIG (reference sequence). The CDR3 runs 13 residues. V lost 7 bases and J lost 6; bases outside the gene matches: 7. The CDR3 region is CALGLAGVDTQYF. DNA of the CDR3: TGTGCCTTAGGGCTAGCGGGAGTGGATACGCAGTATTTT.

The chain has TRBV19 and TRBJ2-2; perhaps TRBD2 as D (6 bases). CDR3 length: 17 residues. V gave up 7 bases and J gave up 4 bases, with 22 bases separating them. Looked up from germline, CDR1 is LNHDA and CDR2 is SQIVND (reference sequence). The CDR3 DNA follows: TGTGCCAGTACCTCCGGGGGTGCCACCCTGAGCACCGGGGAGCTGTTTTTT. Protein: CASTSGGATLSTGELFF. The variable domain in full, with the rest retrieved from reference TRBV19 and TRBJ2-2, is DGGITQSPKYLFRKEGQNVTLSCEQNLNHDAMYWYRQDPGQGLRLIYYSQIVNDFQKGDIAEGYSVSREKKESFPLTVTSAQKNPTAFYLCASTSGGATLSTGELFFGEGSRLTVL.

V gene TRBV19 combines with J gene TRBJ1-2; D perhaps matches TRBD1 (5 bases). The CDR3 is 14 amino acids. The germline V gene encodes CDR1 LNHDA and CDR2 SQIVND (reference sequence). Trimming cost V 4 bases and J 1 base, with 10 bases left between them. CDR3 sequence: CASSTLDSNYGYTF. The CDR3 DNA reads TGTGCCAGTAGTACGTTAGACAGTAACTATGGCTACACCTTC.

This clone was counted a single time. This chain uses TRBV2 with TRBJ2-3, with TRBD1 matching over 10 bases. V lost 6 bases, J lost 4 bases, and 7 bases stayed unmatched. This CDR3 spans 15 amino acids. Germline V gives CDR1 SNHLY, CDR2 FYNNEI. The chain's CDR3 is CASRRPGQGSDTQYF. The CDR3 DNA reads TGTGCCAGCAGGAGACCGGGACAGGGGTCAGATACGCAGTATTTT.

The rearrangement links TRBV18 to TRBJ2-3; the match to TRBD2 covers 10 bases. Germline CDR1 and CDR2: KGHSH and LQKENI. The CDR3 has 15 residues. After removal of 3 bases from V and 3 bases from J, the junction contained 3 bases not matched to a gene. CDR3 nucleotides: TGTGCCAGCTCACCCCAACTAGCGGGAACAGATACGCAGTATTTT. This gives the protein CASSPQLAGTDTQYF.

This clone showed up just once. This rearrangement joins TRBV18 to TRBJ2-5; 9 nucleotides align to TRBD2. CDR1 KGHSH and CDR2 LQKENI come from the germline V gene. The CDR3 sequence is 14 residues long. V lost 2 bases and J lost 5; bases outside the gene matches: 3. Here the CDR3 DNA reads TGTGCCAGCTCACCAGGGACTAGCCGGGAGACCCAGTACTTC. It is translated as CASSPGTSRETQYF.

The rearrangement joins TRBV11-2 to TRBJ2-5; 11 bases align to TRBD2. CDR1 and CDR2 from the germline V gene are SGHAT and FQNNGV. CDR3 length: 15 residues. Unmatched junction bases numbered 3, after V lost 1 base and J lost 5 bases. This chain's CDR3 is CASSLGASGRETQYF. The CDR3 nucleotides are TGTGCCAGCAGCTTAGGGGCTAGCGGGAGGGAGACCCAGTACTTC.

The V and J genes are TRBV10-3 and TRBJ2-7; TRBD2 matches at 9 bases. Germline V gene sequence: CDR1 ENHRY, CDR2 SYGVKD. Germline trimming cut 0 bases from V and 6 bases from J; bases unmatched to any gene: 6. The CDR3 contains 15 residues. CDR3 amino acids: CAISESLLAGSEQYF. The CDR3 DNA is TGTGCCATCAGTGAGTCATTACTAGCGGGTTCCGAGCAGTACTTC.

The chain combines TRBV27 with TRBJ2-3; TRBD2 matches at 9 bases. The V segment lost 1 base and the J segment 6 bases; nucleotides outside the gene matches: 8. The CDR3 extends over 16 amino acids. Germline V gene lookup returns CDR1 MNHEY and CDR2 SMNVEV (reference sequence). The CDR3 DNA is TGTGCCAGCAGTTTATTGATTAGCGGGAGATCTGATACGCAGTATTTT. This encodes CASSLLISGRSDTQYF.

CDR3 in DNA: TGCGCCAGCAGCTTGGGGGGGTCTAGCGGGACGGATGAGCAGTTCTTC. Amino acids: CASSLGGSSGTDEQFF. The V call is TRBV5-1, the J call TRBJ2-1; 9 bases line up with TRBD2. In germline, CDR1 is SGHRS, CDR2 YFSETQ. Unmatched junction bases numbered 9, after V lost 0 bases and J lost 8 bases. The CDR3 totals 16 residues.

A single count supports this clone. This chain uses TRBV9 with TRBJ1-1, with 7 bases that match TRBD1. This CDR3 contains 15 residues. With 0 bases clipped from V and 5 bases from J, the junction kept 7 bases outside the gene matches. From germline, CDR1 is SGDLS and CDR2 YYNGEE. The CDR3 sequence is CASSVDKGAGTEAFF. CDR3 DNA: TGTGCCAGCAGCGTAGATAAGGGGGCAGGGACTGAAGCTTTCTTT.

The chain uses TRBV10-3 and TRBJ1-6; possible D gene TRBD1, 6 bases. V gave up 5 bases and J gave up 7 bases, with 21 bases separating them. In germline, CDR1 is ENHRY, CDR2 SYGVKD. CDR3 length: 17 residues. CDR3 sequence reads: CAISFGQSRGKNSPLHF. CDR3 sequence (DNA): TGTGCCATCAGTTTCGGACAGTCCCGAGGGAAAAATTCACCCCTCCACTTT.